Listed below are T cell receptor beta chains from one sample, sequenced in a study of Tregs in tolerant kidney transplant recipients. Their antigens are not known. Sequencing was performed with immunoSEQ multiplex PCR; in TCRdb, only in-frame clones are kept and a portion is missing. The sample lists roughly 14,000 clones, around 53% occurring once. Sample: CD4+ T cells from blood cultured with allogeneic cells, taken before the transplant. The source is a human patient who received a combined kidney and bone marrow transplant. Each CDR3 is given with its conserved first and last residue. The order of the fields is clone size, D gene, J gene, V gene, CDR3 DNA, CDR3 protein. D genes are given only for firm matches. Clone size is shown for a subset of rows, as once, few, many or a class of expanded clone.

>.|.|TRBJ1-1|TRBV23-1
TGCGCCAGCAGTCTAGAGAACACTGAAGCTTTCTTT
CASSLENTEAFF
>medium-sized|.|TRBJ1-3|TRBV19
TGTGCCAGTAGTCCTGGACAGAATGCTGGAAACACCATATATTTT
CASSPGQNAGNTIYF
>few|TRBD1|TRBJ2-7|TRBV7-3
TGTGCCAGCAGCCAGACAGGGTACGAGCAGTACTTC
CASSQTGYEQYF
>once|TRBD1|TRBJ1-2|TRBV7-3
TGTGCCAGCAGCCCGGGACAGGGATTCGGCTACACCTTC
CASSPGQGFGYTF
>.|.|TRBJ2-7|TRBV5-1
TGCGCCAGCAGCTTAGGACCAGGGGGGAGAAAGTACTTC
CASSLGPGGRKYF
>.|.|TRBJ1-5|TRBV29-1
TGCAGCGTTGAAGTAGGGGCAAATTGGGGCAATCAGCCCCAGCATTTT
CSVEVGANWGNQPQHF
>.|TRBD1|TRBJ2-1|TRBV4-2
TGTGCCAGCAGCTCCCGACAGGGAGTCTACAATGAGCAGTTCTTC
CASSSRQGVYNEQFF
>.|TRBD1|TRBJ1-5|TRBV7-9
TGTGCCAGCAGCGTAGGACAGGGGACCCAGCATTTT
CASSVGQGTQHF
>few|TRBD2|TRBJ2-7|TRBV7-2
TGTGCCAGCAGCTTTAATAGCGGGGGCCCCTACGAGCAGTACTTC
CASSFNSGGPYEQYF
>.|TRBD2|TRBJ2-2|TRBV11-2
TGTGCCAGCAGCTTAAGCCCCATTATTAGCGGGAGGGACGGGGAGCTGTTTTTT
CASSLSPIISGRDGELFF
>.|.|TRBJ1-4|TRBV2
TGTGCCAGCAGGGAGAGGGTTGCAACTAATGAAAAACTGTTTTTT
CASRERVATNEKLFF
>once|TRBD1|TRBJ1-2|TRBV6-6
TGTGCCAGCAGTTCGGGACAGCCTAAAGGCTACACCTTC
CASSSGQPKGYTF
>.|TRBD1|TRBJ2-2|TRBV11-1
TGTGCCAGCAGCAGCCGGGACAGGGGGACCGGGGAGCTGTTTTTT
CASSSRDRGTGELFF
>once|.|TRBJ2-7|TRBV21-1
TGTGCCAGCAGCAAGGGGAAGCGGGAGGCCTACGAGCAGTACTTC
CASSKGKREAYEQYF
>few|TRBD1|TRBJ2-7|TRBV18
TGTGCCAGCTCAATAGGGTGGGACAGGGGCTACGAGCAGTACTTC
CASSIGWDRGYEQYF
>few|.|TRBJ1-1|TRBV29-1
TGCAGCGTGGGGGAGGGGATTTACACTGAAGCTTTCTTT
CSVGEGIYTEAFF
>.|TRBD2|TRBJ2-3|TRBV15
TGTGCCACCAGCAGAGCGCTGACTAGCGGTCCCTTGGATACGCAGTATTTT
CATSRALTSGPLDTQYF
>.|.|TRBJ2-1|TRBV5-1
TGCGCCAGCACCGGAACCAGCGCTGAGCAGTTCTTC
CASTGTSAEQFF
>.|.|TRBJ1-3|TRBV5-8
TGTGCCAGCAGCTTGGCCTGGCCAGGGGTGGGAAACACCATATATTTT
CASSLAWPGVGNTIYF
>.|.|TRBJ2-1|TRBV7-3
TGTGCCAGCAGCTTATACCCAGGGTCCTACAATGAGCAGTTCTTC
CASSLYPGSYNEQFF
>once|.|TRBJ1-6|TRBV5-1
TGCGCCAGCAGCTCCGCTCGGACTGGAAATTCACCCCTCCACTTT
CASSSARTGNSPLHF
>.|TRBD2|TRBJ2-5|TRBV7-2
TGTGCCAGCAGCTTAACCGGGACTAGCGGGGTTTTCAGTTTTGAGACCCAGTACTTC
CASSLTGTSGVFSFETQYF
>.|.|TRBJ2-3|TRBV7-2
TGTGCCAGCACCGCCGTGTGGGGGGGCACAGATACGCAGTATTTT
CASTAVWGGTDTQYF
>few|.|TRBJ1-2|TRBV11-2
TGTGCCAGCAGCTTTTCTTTGTCTAACTATGGCTACACCTTC
CASSFSLSNYGYTF
>.|TRBD2|TRBJ2-2|TRBV19
TGTGCCAGTAGAGGACTAGCGAGAACCGGGGAGCTGTTTTTT
CASRGLARTGELFF
>medium-sized|.|TRBJ1-1|TRBV2
TGTGCCAGCACCGTACAGGGTACCGACACTGAAGCTTTCTTT
CASTVQGTDTEAFF
>few|.|TRBJ1-3|TRBV7-6
TGTGCCAGCACCCCTCGGGTTGGAAACACCATATATTTT
CASTPRVGNTIYF
>.|.|TRBJ2-2|TRBV2
TGTGCCAGCAGGCTGACTAGGCCCACCGGGGAGCTGTTTTTT
CASRLTRPTGELFF
>.|TRBD2|TRBJ2-1|TRBV6-5
TGTGCCAGCAGGGGACTAGCGGAAGGGAAGCAGTTCTTC
CASRGLAEGKQFF
>.|.|TRBJ1-1|TRBV30
TGTGCCTGGAGTGTACGTAGTGAAGCTTTCTTT
CAWSVRSEAFF
>.|TRBD2|TRBJ2-1|TRBV19
TGTGCCAGTAGTTTACCGGGGACTAGAGGTAATGAGCAGTTCTTC
CASSLPGTRGNEQFF
>.|.|TRBJ2-7|TRBV7-9
TGTGCCAGCAGCCTATCAGGGGCTGCTTTCGAGCAGTACTTC
CASSLSGAAFEQYF
>.|TRBD2|TRBJ2-6|TRBV7-9
TGTGCCAGCAGCTTATCTGGGACTAGCGGCCTGTATGGGGCCAACGTCCTGACTTTC
CASSLSGTSGLYGANVLTF
>.|.|TRBJ1-2|TRBV18
TGTGCCAGCTCACACTACAGGGAAATCGACTATGGCTACACCTTC
CASSHYREIDYGYTF
>.|.|TRBJ2-5|TRBV21-1
TGTGCCAGACAGAGGGCAGGGGGCTTAGAGACCCAGTACTTC
CARQRAGGLETQYF
>.|.|TRBJ1-2|TRBV5-1
TGCGCCAGCAGCCGGGGTAGGTGGGACAACCCTCAAGCTAACTATGGCTACACCTTC
CASSRGRWDNPQANYGYTF
>.|TRBD2|TRBJ2-7|TRBV7-9
TGTGCCAGCAGCTCGCTTAGCGGGAGTTACAACGAGCAGTACTTC
CASSSLSGSYNEQYF
>.|.|TRBJ2-5|TRBV4-2
TGTGCCAGCAGCCAAGATTCGACTATCCAAGAGACCCAGTACTTC
CASSQDSTIQETQYF